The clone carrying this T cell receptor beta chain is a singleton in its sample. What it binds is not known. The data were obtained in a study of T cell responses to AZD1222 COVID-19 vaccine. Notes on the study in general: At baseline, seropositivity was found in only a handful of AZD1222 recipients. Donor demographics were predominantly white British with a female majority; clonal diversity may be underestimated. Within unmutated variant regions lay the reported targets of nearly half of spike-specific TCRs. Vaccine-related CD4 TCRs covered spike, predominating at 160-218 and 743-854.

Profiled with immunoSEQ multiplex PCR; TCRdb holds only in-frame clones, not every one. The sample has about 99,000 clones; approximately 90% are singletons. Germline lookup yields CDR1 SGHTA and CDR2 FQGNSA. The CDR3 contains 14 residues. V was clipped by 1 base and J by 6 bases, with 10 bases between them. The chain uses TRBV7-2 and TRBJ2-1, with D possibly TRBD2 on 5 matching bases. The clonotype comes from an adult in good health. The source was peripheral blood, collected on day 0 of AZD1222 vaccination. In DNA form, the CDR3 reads TGTGCCAGCAGCTTAGAGTCTAGCAGCAATGAGCAGTTCTTC. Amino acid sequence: CASSLESSSNEQFF.